This T cell receptor (beta chain) stems from a study of blood T cell repertoires in COVID-19 (dated by TCRdb to 2020 to 2022). Regarding the complete study: Samples from collaborators originated in the United States, Italy and Spain and spanned both the acute and convalescent phases of COVID-19. The material from the prospective study consisted of cDNA or gDNA derived from T cells, B-cell-depleted T cells, or PBMCs. The dataset comprised deeply sampled blood TCRbeta repertoires from subjects exposed to, actively infected with, or recovered from COVID-19. A de-identified subject ID, COVID-19 status, age in years and sex were almost always included in the sample metadata. HLA class I and class II types, where available, came from metadata supplied by the sample provider rather than from assay-based typing. Samples came from the ongoing ImmuneRACE study (first 160 participants) plus 1,254 subjects from 6 global collaborators. A freely available public database, intended as a resource for researchers studying the immune response to SARS-CoV-2, is where the repertoires were released. Study-wide conclusions, independent of this receptor: How much clinical and demographic metadata was included differed by source and by participant, and the metadata was provided uncurated.

CDR1 and CDR2, looked up from the germline V gene, are ENHRY and SYGVKD. The V and J ends are trimmed by 6 bases and 5 bases, leaving 14 bases between them. Measured from the cysteine to the phenylalanine, the CDR3 is 14 residues long. Only CDR3 DNA remains: 42 bases, in frame from the first base. Comment on this clone: What this receptor recognizes is not known. No much larger clonotype is one base removed from it; base qualities were not supplied.

Each collaborating institution followed its own protocols to collect whole blood in K2EDTA tubes. Collaborator samples were shipped for TCRbeta analysis as frozen whole blood, isolated PBMCs, or DNA extracted from either sample type. The immunoSEQ Assay, a bias-controlled multiplex PCR, was used to amplify TCRbeta CDR3 regions from genomic DNA. On the authors' methods: The number of nucleated cells in each sample was estimated from the amplification of reference gene primers within the assay. To quantify the absolute abundance of each unique TCRbeta CDR3 rearrangement, sequence reads were collapsed and filtered. For each sample, productive Simpson clonality was calculated as the square root of Simpson's diversity index over productive rearrangements. TCRdb's version of the immuneACCESS table is confined to in-frame rearrangements and falls short of the full clone set. An unresolved V gene accounts for under half of the shortfall where checked; the remainder is of unknown origin. The V and J calls and clone size come from that table; D and trimming were worked out from the DNA. This sample holds under 300,000 clones; 70% to 85% were observed only once. The ten largest clones take up roughly 10% of the sample.

The receptor was derived from an elderly woman with acute or convalescent COVID-19. What was sequenced was peripheral blood. In this chain, TRBV10-3 is recombined with TRBJ2-4, with a tentative D gene TRBD1 over 6 matching bases. The DNA sequence follows: TGTGCCATCAGCGCCCAGGGGATCCAAAACATTCAGTACTTC. Its amino acids are CAISAQGIQNIQYF.